This T cell receptor beta chain comes out of a study of OX40 agonist ivuxolimab in advanced cancers. Across the study: Those enrolled were roughly 80% male, with a mean age of 60 years and ages from about 20 to 85. Study findings and constraints: In the 0.1 to 3.0 mg/kg range, CD4+ and CD8+ blood T cells had expanded clonally by week 6.

Trimming cost V 1 base and J 3 bases; bases outside gene matches: 12. The germline V gene has CDR1 SGHAT and CDR2 FQNNGV. This CDR3 has 18 amino acids. Libraries were prepared by immunoSEQ multiplex PCR; TCRdb keeps only in-frame clonotypes and omits some of them. The table lists 25,000 or so clones, approximately 89% of them singletons, with 9.6% in the top ten. Comment on this clone: What it recognizes is unknown.

The sample consisted of CD4+ or CD8+ T cells sorted from blood, taken in a trial of the OX40 agonist ivuxolimab. The TCR originated in an adult with an advanced solid tumor such as melanoma, head and neck, liver or kidney cancer. V and J are TRBV11-2 and TRBJ2-1, with 7 bases fitting TRBD2. CDR3 in amino acids: CASSLVLDGAGIYNEQFF. The DNA of the CDR3 is TGTGCCAGCAGCTTAGTATTAGACGGAGCGGGGATCTACAATGAGCAGTTCTTC. Full variable domain (remainder filled in from reference TRBV11-2 and TRBJ2-1): EAGVAQSPRYKIIEKRQSVAFWCNPISGHATLYWYQQILGQGPKLLIQFQNNGVVDDSQLPKDRFSAERLKGVDSTLKIQPAKLEDSAVYLCASSLVLDGAGIYNEQFFGPGTRLTVL.